Listed below are T cell receptor beta chains from one sample, sequenced in a study of blood T cells in healthy people across ages. Using its own MiXCR run on the 5' RACE reads, TCRdb lists one record per CDR3 protein. The table includes 650,000 to 800,000 distinct CDR3 sequences, roughly 44% detected once. The sequenced material came from blood. These receptors all stem from a man in his 60s in good health. The CDR3 runs from the conserved cysteine through the conserved F or W. Clone size is shown for a subset of rows, as once, few, many or a class of expanded clone.

j_gene: TRBJ2-3; v_gene: TRBV2; len: 18; abundance: few; CDR3aa: CAIQAPIHSRTSTDTQYF
j_gene: TRBJ2-7; v_gene: TRBV6-1; len: 14; abundance: many; CDR3aa: CASSRQFLSYEQYF
j_gene: TRBJ2-1; v_gene: TRBV7-2; len: 16; abundance: few; CDR3aa: CASSLASGVESGEQFF
j_gene: TRBJ2-5; v_gene: TRBV20-1; len: 14; abundance: .; CDR3aa: CSAGTSGGVETQYF
j_gene: TRBJ1-6; v_gene: TRBV28; len: 13; abundance: .; CDR3aa: CASSRDRPAPLHF
j_gene: TRBJ1-4; v_gene: TRBV7-3; len: 15; abundance: few; CDR3aa: CASSSTGPLDEKLFF
j_gene: TRBJ1-5; v_gene: TRBV19; len: 13; abundance: .; CDR3aa: CASSMRMDQPQHF
j_gene: TRBJ2-1; v_gene: TRBV28; len: 15; abundance: .; CDR3aa: CASSSGARGDNEQFF
j_gene: TRBJ2-1; v_gene: TRBV20-1; len: 14; abundance: few; CDR3aa: CSARDLTSPNEQFF
j_gene: TRBJ1-1; v_gene: TRBV7-3; len: 13; abundance: once; CDR3aa: CASRNPGPHSAFF
j_gene: TRBJ1-6; v_gene: TRBV28; len: 14; abundance: few; CDR3aa: CASRKGQHNSPLHF
j_gene: TRBJ2-1; v_gene: TRBV12-5; len: 14; abundance: few; CDR3aa: CASGLAALAHEQFF
j_gene: TRBJ2-3; v_gene: TRBV12-3/TRBV12-4; len: 15; abundance: .; CDR3aa: CASSLPPGRADTQYF
j_gene: TRBJ2-7; v_gene: TRBV9; len: 13; abundance: many; CDR3aa: CASSGTGDYEQYF
j_gene: TRBJ2-7; v_gene: TRBV5-6; len: 13; abundance: few; CDR3aa: CASTPQRSYEQYF
j_gene: TRBJ1-5; v_gene: TRBV24-1; len: 16; abundance: once; CDR3aa: CATSDDGPHANQPQHF
j_gene: TRBJ2-7; v_gene: TRBV7-9; len: 16; abundance: few; CDR3aa: CASSQGGPMGAYEQYF
j_gene: TRBJ2-1; v_gene: TRBV29-1; len: 14; abundance: .; CDR3aa: CSARGESSYNEQFF
j_gene: TRBJ2-5; v_gene: TRBV5-5; len: 16; abundance: .; CDR3aa: CASSLLPSGVQETQYF
j_gene: TRBJ2-1; v_gene: TRBV9; len: 14; abundance: many; CDR3aa: CASNPAPTHNEQFF
j_gene: TRBJ2-1; v_gene: TRBV29-1; len: 16; abundance: few; CDR3aa: CSGRRERLGSYNEQFF
j_gene: TRBJ2-3; v_gene: TRBV2; len: 15; abundance: .; CDR3aa: CASRTSGASTDTQYF
j_gene: TRBJ1-6; v_gene: TRBV6-5; len: 14; abundance: .; CDR3aa: CASSYGQGLSPLHF
j_gene: TRBJ2-3; v_gene: TRBV5-1; len: 19; abundance: .; CDR3aa: CASSYESTSGGAGTDTQYF
j_gene: TRBJ1-5; v_gene: TRBV29-1; len: 14; abundance: once; CDR3aa: CSVQVSGSNQPQHF
j_gene: TRBJ2-3; v_gene: TRBV6-1; len: 14; abundance: .; CDR3aa: CASTGQTSTDTQYF
j_gene: TRBJ2-1; v_gene: TRBV11-2; len: 14; abundance: .; CDR3aa: CASSLVILGNEQFF
j_gene: TRBJ2-4; v_gene: TRBV30; len: 10; abundance: .; CDR3aa: CAWSNGEQYF
j_gene: TRBJ2-3; v_gene: TRBV11-2; len: 16; abundance: few; CDR3aa: CASSLSGGPRTDTQYF
j_gene: TRBJ2-3; v_gene: TRBV12-3/TRBV12-4; len: 15; abundance: .; CDR3aa: CASSPRDRGTDTQYF
j_gene: TRBJ2-5; v_gene: TRBV28; len: 15; abundance: .; CDR3aa: CASSRNRGSQETPYF
j_gene: TRBJ2-3; v_gene: TRBV24-1; len: 13; abundance: few; CDR3aa: CATGDPNTDTQYF
j_gene: TRBJ2-6; v_gene: TRBV5-1; len: 20; abundance: .; CDR3aa: CASSLLPLQGAGSGANVLTF
j_gene: TRBJ1-2; v_gene: TRBV9; len: 15; abundance: .; CDR3aa: CASSLFSGTEYGYTF
j_gene: TRBJ2-7; v_gene: TRBV7-2; len: 15; abundance: few; CDR3aa: CASSLGAVAPVEQYF
j_gene: TRBJ2-3; v_gene: TRBV20-1; len: 15; abundance: few; CDR3aa: CSAPDSGRSTDTQYF
j_gene: TRBJ2-7; v_gene: TRBV7-2; len: 16; abundance: few; CDR3aa: CASSLFSAGGPGEQYF